This is a list of T cell receptor beta chains from one sample in a study of OX40 agonist ivuxolimab in advanced cancers. The table came from immunoSEQ multiplex PCR; TCRdb's copy has only in-frame clones and leaves some out. This sample has tens of thousands of clones, with around 80% found just once. The sample here was CD4+ or CD8+ T cells sorted from blood, taken in a trial of the OX40 agonist ivuxolimab. The origin of the receptors is an adult with an advanced solid tumor such as melanoma, head and neck, liver or kidney cancer. CDR3s include the opening cysteine and the closing phenylalanine or tryptophan. D genes are given only for firm matches.

j_call | v_call | d_call | cdr3_aa | cdr3_nt
TRBJ2-4 | TRBV23-1 | TRBD1 | CASSQPPGQGAKIPGRKNIQYF | TGCGCCAGCAGTCAACCTCCGGGACAGGGGGCTAAAATCCCGGGCCGCAAAAACATTCAGTACTTC
TRBJ2-1 | TRBV28 | TRBD2 | CASSPLRLAGGNEQFF | TGTGCCAGCAGTCCACTAAGACTAGCGGGAGGGAATGAGCAGTTCTTC
TRBJ2-1 | TRBV7-9 | NA | CASSLGGLYEQFF | TGTGCCAGCAGCTTAGGGGGATTATATGAGCAGTTCTTC
TRBJ2-5 | TRBV2 | NA | CASSASRAETQYF | TGTGCCAGCAGTGCTAGCAGGGCTGAGACCCAGTACTTC
TRBJ2-3 | TRBV2 | NA | CASNPAYTQYF | TGTGCCAGCAACCCGGCCTATACGCAGTATTTT
TRBJ2-3 | TRBV5-4 | TRBD2 | CASSLNGLAGFTSTDTQYF | TGTGCCAGCAGCTTGAACGGGCTAGCGGGGTTCACTAGCACAGATACGCAGTATTTT
TRBJ2-5 | TRBV5-6 | NA | CASSFGSPKKTQYF | TGTGCCAGCAGCTTCGGGAGCCCCAAGAAAACCCAGTACTTC
TRBJ2-1 | TRBV4-1 | NA | CASSRPNSPGGEQFF | TGCGCCAGCAGCCGTCCTAATAGCCCCGGCGGGGAGCAGTTCTTC
TRBJ2-1 | TRBV2 | NA | CASGQRNYNEQFF | TGTGCCAGCGGACAGCGAAACTACAATGAGCAGTTCTTC
TRBJ2-7 | TRBV27 | NA | CASSLSGRAPYEQYF | TGTGCCAGCAGTTTATCCGGTAGGGCTCCCTACGAGCAGTACTTC
TRBJ2-3 | TRBV6-6 | TRBD1 | CASRGQGTDTQYF | TGTGCCAGCAGAGGACAGGGTACCGATACGCAGTATTTT